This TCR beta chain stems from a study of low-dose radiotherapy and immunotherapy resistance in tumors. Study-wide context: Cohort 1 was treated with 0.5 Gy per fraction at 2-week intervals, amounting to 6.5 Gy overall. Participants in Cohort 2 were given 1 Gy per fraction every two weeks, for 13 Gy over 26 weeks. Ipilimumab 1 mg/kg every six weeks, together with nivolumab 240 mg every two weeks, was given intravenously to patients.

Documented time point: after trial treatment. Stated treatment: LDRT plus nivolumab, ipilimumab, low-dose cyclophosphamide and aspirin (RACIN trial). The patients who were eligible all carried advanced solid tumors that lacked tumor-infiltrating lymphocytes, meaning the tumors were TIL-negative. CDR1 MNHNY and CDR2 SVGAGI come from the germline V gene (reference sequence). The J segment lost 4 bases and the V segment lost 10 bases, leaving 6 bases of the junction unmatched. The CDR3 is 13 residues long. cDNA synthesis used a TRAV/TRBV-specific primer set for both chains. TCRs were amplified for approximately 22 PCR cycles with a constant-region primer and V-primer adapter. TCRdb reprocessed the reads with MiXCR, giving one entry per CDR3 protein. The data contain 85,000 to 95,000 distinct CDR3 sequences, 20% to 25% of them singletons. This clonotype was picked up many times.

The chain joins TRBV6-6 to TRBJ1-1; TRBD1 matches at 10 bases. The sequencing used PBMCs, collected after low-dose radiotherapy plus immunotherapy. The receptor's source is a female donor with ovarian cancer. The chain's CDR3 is CAINRDRGTEAFF. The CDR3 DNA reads TGTGCCATCAACCGGGACAGGGGCACTGAAGCTTTCTTT.